This T cell receptor (beta chain) stems from a study of blood T cell repertoires in COVID-19. Overall study context: Spain, Italy and the United States supplied samples that represented acute and convalescent COVID-19.

Sequencing was performed with immunoSEQ multiplex PCR; in TCRdb, only in-frame clones are kept and a portion is missing. The sample lists around 250,000 clones; approximately 85% were seen once. Germline CDR1 and CDR2: MNHEY and SVGEGT. Between the trimmed V and J ends, which lost 0 bases and 0 bases, there was a span of 11 bases. CDR3 size: 16 residues. Sequencing was performed on peripheral blood. This clonotype was sampled from an elderly man with acute or convalescent COVID-19. The rearrangement joins TRBV6-2 or TRBV6-3 to TRBJ1-1; D gene ambiguous. CDR3 region: CASSYSRGQLNTEAFF. Here the CDR3 DNA reads TGTGCCAGCAGTTACTCCCGAGGGCAGCTGAACACTGAAGCTTTCTTT.